This T cell receptor (beta chain) was captured in a study of T cells in tuberculosis. Study-wide context: Samples predate treatment or fall within its first 7 days.

Libraries were prepared by immunoSEQ multiplex PCR; TCRdb keeps only in-frame clonotypes and omits some of them. Of approximately 40,000 clones detected, roughly 94% appear once; the ten largest clones hold almost 4.5%. Time point specified: new active TB diagnosis, blood taken before or within 7 days of starting treatment. Trimming removed 5 bases from V and 8 bases from J; junction bases left unmatched: 10. The CDR3 contains 14 residues. Germline V gene data show CDR1 as SGHRS and CDR2 as YFSETQ. The sample consisted of PBMCs, taken at tuberculosis diagnosis. This sequence joins TRBV5-1 and TRBJ2-1, with 7 bases matching TRBD1. The origin of this receptor is an adult with tuberculosis. In DNA form, the CDR3 reads TGCGCCAGCAGTGGAAGGGGGCAGGTTGATGAGCAGTTCTTC. Amino acid sequence: CASSGRGQVDEQFF.